A single sample is the source of the 3 T cell receptor beta chains below, sequenced in a study of persistence of HIV-infected CD4 T cells. Their antigens are not known. Sequencing used immunoSEQ version 4 in survey mode. Only in-frame clones appear in the TCRdb table, and some are missing; sequencing was by immunoSEQ multiplex PCR. Of 40,000 to 45,000 clones listed, roughly nine tenths are singletons. Nonspecific anti-CD3/anti-CD28 bead stimulation represents the broad CD4+ T cell repertoire. Responding CD4+ T cells were sorted by upregulation of both CD40 ligand and CD69. The material was CD4+ T cells sorted from PBMCs after roughly 17-hour stimulation, obtained from a patient who received antiretroviral therapy. The receptors here all came from an adult man with HIV who was CMV-seropositive.

The chain uses TRBV5-8 and TRBJ1-1; 7 bases map to TRBD1. V gave up 3 bases and J gave up 5 bases; unmatched junction bases: 7. The germline CDR1 and CDR2 sequences are SGHTS and YDEGEE. The CDR3 runs 14 residues. As DNA, the CDR3 is TGTGCCAGCAGCTACAGGGGTGTAGGAACTGAAGCTTTCTTT. Translation: CASSYRGVGTEAFF. Filled out from reference TRBV5-8 and TRBJ1-1, the complete variable domain reads EAGVTQSPTHLIKTRGQQATLRCSPISGHTSVYWYQQALGLGLQFLLWYDEGEERNRGNFPPRFSGRQFPNYSSELNVNALELEDSALYLCASSYRGVGTEAFFGQGTRLTVV.

CDR3 region: CASSEGVGGQPQHF. CDR3 bases: TGTGCCAGCAGTGAAGGGGTAGGGGGACAGCCCCAGCATTTT. The chain joins TRBV6-1 to TRBJ1-5, with a possible D match to TRBD1 (6 bases). Germline V gene sequence: CDR1 MNHNS, CDR2 SASEGT. This CDR3 spans 14 amino acids. Trimming took off 1 base at V and 7 bases at J, with 11 bases between the two ends.

V is TRBV5-1 and J is TRBJ2-2; D is perhaps TRBD1 (5 bases). The CDR3 spans 15 residues. With 3 bases removed from V and 0 bases from J, the gap between germline ends came to 9 bases. Per the germline V gene, CDR1 is SGHRS and CDR2 is YFSETQ. This chain's CDR3 is CASSSGHPNTGELFF. The CDR3 DNA reads as TGCGCCAGCAGCTCAGGACACCCGAACACCGGGGAGCTGTTTTTT.